One sample yielded the 15 T cell receptor beta chains listed below, sequenced in a study of T cells after posttransplantation cyclophosphamide. This table comes from immunoSEQ multiplex PCR, and its TCRdb copy is limited to in-frame clones, with some not included. The sample records tens of thousands of clones, around 73% being singletons. The sample taken for sequencing was memory CD4+ T cells sorted from PBMCs. The receptors were gathered from a woman aged 55 to 70 in good health, CMV-negative, and a related stem cell transplant donor.

The chain has TRBV28 and TRBJ1-2, with D tentatively TRBD1 (6 bases). Germline V gene lookup returns CDR1 MDHEN and CDR2 SYDVKM. CDR3 length equals 15 residues. With 5 bases removed from V and 4 bases from J, the gap between germline ends came to 17 bases. CDR3: CASSLTLVQGYGYTF. CDR3 sequence (DNA): TGTGCCAGCAGTCTCACTCTTGTACAGGGCTATGGCTACACCTTC.

J is TRBJ1-2 and V is TRBV28, with D possibly matching TRBD1 (5 bases). The V gene lost 10 bases and the J gene lost 4 bases, with 13 bases spanning the gap. Germline values: CDR1 MDHEN, CDR2 SYDVKM. The CDR3 consists of 12 residues. CDR3 DNA: TGTGCCATCCCGACCGGGGGCTATGGCTACACCTTC. Its protein is CAIPTGGYGYTF.

This chain uses TRBV27 with TRBJ1-6, with 12 nucleotides matching TRBD1. This CDR3 spans 14 amino acids. Trimming took 6 bases from V and 14 from J; bases not matched to a gene: 8. Per the germline V gene, CDR1 is MNHEY and CDR2 is SMNVEV (reference sequence). The CDR3 sequence: CASRSGTGGLTLHF. CDR3 nucleotide sequence: TGTGCCAGCAGATCCGGGACAGGGGGCCTCACCCTCCACTTT.

In this sample, this clone turned up once. The chain employs TRBV28 and TRBJ1-5; the D is unclear. The V end was cut by 6 bases, the J end by 5 bases, with 14 bases between. The CDR3 runs to 14 residues. Germline CDR1 is MDHEN and CDR2 is SYDVKM. The CDR3 reads CASSLLPPHQPQHF. The CDR3 DNA sequence: TGTGCCAGCAGCCTTCTCCCTCCCCATCAGCCCCAGCATTTT.

The chain couples TRBV7-2 to TRBJ2-3; 8 positions agree with TRBD2. The ends lost 2 bases at V and 7 bases at J; junction bases unmatched: 5. The CDR3 runs to 14 residues. Germline CDR1 and CDR2: SGHTA and FQGNSA. The DNA of the CDR3 is TGTGCCAGCAGCTTACAGCGGGGGCCTTATACGCAGTATTTT. This codes for CASSLQRGPYTQYF. The whole variable domain, remainder taken from reference TRBV7-2 and TRBJ2-3, is GAGVSQSPSNKVTEKGKDVELRCDPISGHTALYWYRQSLGQGLEFLIYFQGNSAPDKSGLPSDRFSAERTGGSVSTLTIQRTQQEDSAVYLCASSLQRGPYTQYFGPGTRLTVL.

The genes are TRBV4-1 and TRBJ1-5; D perhaps matches TRBD1 (5 bases). The CDR3 is 16 amino acids. Germline loops: CDR1 MGHRA, CDR2 YSYEKL. Trimming took 0 bases from V and 1 from J, leaving 10 bases between them. The CDR3 loop reads CASSQDPTESNQPQHF. CDR3 coding DNA: TGCGCCAGCAGCCAAGACCCGACAGAGAGCAATCAGCCCCAGCATTTT.

This rearrangement joins TRBV7-6 to TRBJ2-2; 7 bases align to TRBD2. Per the germline V gene, CDR1 is SGHVS and CDR2 is FNYEAQ. J gave up 5 bases and V 4 bases, and 22 bases lay outside the gene matches. CDR3 length: 20 amino acids. This CDR3 reads CASSSIGPLRRREGTGELFF. The CDR3 DNA is TGTGCCAGCAGCTCAATTGGACCCCTTCGAAGGAGGGAGGGGACCGGGGAGCTGTTTTTT. The variable domain in full, with the rest retrieved from reference TRBV7-6 and TRBJ2-2, is GAGVSQSPRYKVTKRGQDVALRCDPISGHVSLYWYRQALGQGPEFLTYFNYEAQQDKSGLPNDRFSAERPEGSISTLTIQRTEQRDSAMYRCASSSIGPLRRREGTGELFFGEGSRLTVL.

This clone has a handful of counts. This chain uses TRBV5-1 with TRBJ1-2; D is perhaps TRBD1 (6 bases). This CDR3 has 16 residues. Looked up from germline, CDR1 is SGHRS and CDR2 is YFSETQ. Trimming shortened V by 4 bases and J by 4 bases, and 20 bases separated the two germline ends. CDR3 region: CASSTVGGARAYGYTF. DNA of the CDR3: TGCGCCAGCAGCACGGTGGGGGGGGCCCGTGCCTATGGCTACACCTTC.

The J gene is TRBJ1-3, the V gene TRBV13, with 8 nucleotides matching TRBD1. The germline V gene has CDR1 PRHDT and CDR2 FYEKMQ (reference sequence). The V and J ends lost 0 bases and 2 bases, in that order; junction bases with no gene match: 0. The length of the CDR3 is 15 residues. The CDR3 DNA reads as TGTGCCAGCAGCTTAGGCAGGGGGCCTGGAAACACCATATATTTT. Translation: CASSLGRGPGNTIYF.

This chain joins TRBV5-4 and TRBJ2-5; 8 nucleotides line up with TRBD2. The CDR3 consists of 15 residues. Unmatched junction bases numbered 5, after V lost 0 bases and J lost 4 bases. Germline CDR1 reads SGHNT; CDR2 reads YYREEE (reference sequence). CDR3 amino acids: CASSLVPGGIETQYF. DNA for the CDR3: TGTGCCAGCAGCTTGGTACCGGGGGGGATAGAGACCCAGTACTTC. The full variable domain, with the rest looked up from reference TRBV5-4 and TRBJ2-5, is ETGVTQSPTHLIKTRGQQVTLRCSSQSGHNTVSWYQQALGQGPQFIFQYYREEENGRGNFPPRFSGLQFPNYSSELNVNALELDDSALYLCASSLVPGGIETQYFGPGTRLLVL.

This clone was counted a few times. The genes are TRBV10-1 and TRBJ1-6; no reliable D call. The V and J ends lost 0 bases and 7 bases respectively, with 4 bases between them. CDR1 is WNHNN and CDR2 is SYGVQD in the germline V gene (reference sequence). CDR3 length: 13 amino acids. The CDR3 reads CASSESVNSPLHF. The CDR3 nucleotides are TGCGCCAGCAGTGAGTCTGTAAATTCACCCCTCCACTTT.

This chain links TRBV21-1 with TRBJ2-3; the table's D call, TRBD1, was not checked against the DNA. TRBV21-1 is flagged as a pseudogene. This CDR3 region has 15 residues. The CDR3 protein is CASSKGRSWPDTQYF. CDR3 nucleotides: TGTGCCAGCAGCAAAGGCCGCTCTTGGCCAGATACGCAGTATTTT.

J is TRBJ2-1 and V is TRBV5-4; 9 bases align to TRBD2. Trimming cost V 3 bases and J 3 bases; bases outside gene matches: 7. The CDR3 has 16 amino acids. Per the germline V gene, CDR1 is SGHNT and CDR2 is YYREEE (reference sequence). DNA of the CDR3: TGTGCCAGCAGCTGGATGGGCGGGAGGGGCTACAATGAGCAGTTCTTC. Translated, it gives CASSWMGGRGYNEQFF.

This chain uses TRBV28 with TRBJ2-3, with TRBD2 as a possible D gene (7 bases). Germline assignment: CDR1 MDHEN and CDR2 SYDVKM. The CDR3 is 14 amino acids. With 6 bases removed from V and 14 bases from J, the gap between germline ends came to 24 bases. The CDR3 DNA follows: TGTGCCAGCAGCCGTGGCGGGGGCCTATATTCCCCGTATTTT. This sequence encodes CASSRGGGLYSPYF.

The chain combines TRBV10-3 with TRBJ1-1; 9 nucleotides align to TRBD1. The CDR3 extends over 15 amino acids. V lost 6 bases to trimming and J lost 2 bases; unmatched junction nucleotides: 7. Per the germline V gene, CDR1 is ENHRY and CDR2 is SYGVKD. Written as DNA, the CDR3 is TGTGCCATCAGGGGGGACAGGGAAATTAACACTGAAGCTTTCTTT. This translates into CAIRGDREINTEAFF.